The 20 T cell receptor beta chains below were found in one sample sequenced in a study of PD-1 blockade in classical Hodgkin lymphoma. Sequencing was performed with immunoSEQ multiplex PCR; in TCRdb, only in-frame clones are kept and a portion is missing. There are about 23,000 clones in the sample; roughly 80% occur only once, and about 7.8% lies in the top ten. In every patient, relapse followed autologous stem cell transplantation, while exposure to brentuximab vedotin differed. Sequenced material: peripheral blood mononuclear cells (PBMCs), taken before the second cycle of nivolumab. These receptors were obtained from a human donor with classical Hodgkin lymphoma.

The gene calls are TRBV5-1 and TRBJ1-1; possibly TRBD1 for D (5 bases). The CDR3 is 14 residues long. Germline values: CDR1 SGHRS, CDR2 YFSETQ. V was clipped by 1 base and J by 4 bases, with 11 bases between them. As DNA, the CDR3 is TGCGCCAGCAGCTTGCTGCAGGGTGGCACTGAAGCTTTCTTT. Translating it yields CASSLLQGGTEAFF.

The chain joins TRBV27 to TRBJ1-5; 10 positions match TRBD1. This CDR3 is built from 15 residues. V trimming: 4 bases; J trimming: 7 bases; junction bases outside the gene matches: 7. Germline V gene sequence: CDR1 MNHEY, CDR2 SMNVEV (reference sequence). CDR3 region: CASSSGQGLRQPQHF. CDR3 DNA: TGTGCCAGCAGTTCGGGACAGGGGTTGAGGCAGCCCCAGCATTTT.

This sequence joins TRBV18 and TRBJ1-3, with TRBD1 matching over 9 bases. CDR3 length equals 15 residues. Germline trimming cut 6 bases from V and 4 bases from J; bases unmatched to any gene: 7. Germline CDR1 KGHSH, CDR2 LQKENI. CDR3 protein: CASSQNRGQGNTIYF. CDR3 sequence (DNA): TGTGCCAGCTCGCAAAACAGGGGGCAAGGAAACACCATATATTTT.

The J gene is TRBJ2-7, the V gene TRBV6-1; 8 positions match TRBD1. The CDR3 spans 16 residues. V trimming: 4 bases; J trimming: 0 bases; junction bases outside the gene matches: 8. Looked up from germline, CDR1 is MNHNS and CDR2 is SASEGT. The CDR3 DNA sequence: TGTGCCAGCAGTGCGTACAGGACAGGGAGCTCCTACGAGCAGTACTTC. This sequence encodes CASSAYRTGSSYEQYF.

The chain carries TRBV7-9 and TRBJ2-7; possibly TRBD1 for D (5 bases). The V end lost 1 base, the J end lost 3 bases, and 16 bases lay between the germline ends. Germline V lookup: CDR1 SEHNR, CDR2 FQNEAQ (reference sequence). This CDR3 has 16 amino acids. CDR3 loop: CASSLGDRRSFYEQYF. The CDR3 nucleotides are TGTGCCAGCAGCTTAGGTGACAGAAGGTCCTTCTACGAGCAGTACTTC.

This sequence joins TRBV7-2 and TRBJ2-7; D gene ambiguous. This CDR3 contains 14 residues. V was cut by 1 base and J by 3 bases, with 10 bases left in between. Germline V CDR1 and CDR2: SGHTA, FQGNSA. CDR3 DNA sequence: TGTGCCAGCAGCTTAGGGGCGGAGTACTACGAGCAGTACTTC. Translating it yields CASSLGAEYYEQYF.

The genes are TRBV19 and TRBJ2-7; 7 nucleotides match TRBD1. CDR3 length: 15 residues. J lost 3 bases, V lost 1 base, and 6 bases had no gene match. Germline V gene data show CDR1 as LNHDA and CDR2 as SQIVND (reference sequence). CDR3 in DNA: TGTGCCAGTAGTATAGCGACAGGGCGAGACTACGAGCAGTACTTC. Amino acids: CASSIATGRDYEQYF. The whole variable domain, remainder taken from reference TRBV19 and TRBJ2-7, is DGGITQSPKYLFRKEGQNVTLSCEQNLNHDAMYWYRQDPGQGLRLIYYSQIVNDFQKGDIAEGYSVSREKKESFPLTVTSAQKNPTAFYLCASSIATGRDYEQYFGPGTRLTVT.

The CDR3 is CSVVQLSNTEAFF. In nucleotides, the CDR3 is TGCAGCGTAGTACAACTTTCGAACACTGAAGCTTTCTTT. The chain couples TRBV29-1 to TRBJ1-1; no reliable D call. The V end was cut by 6 bases, the J end by 1 base, with 12 bases between. Germline V gene data show CDR1 as SQVTM and CDR2 as ANQGSEA. The CDR3 contains 13 residues. The whole variable domain, remainder taken from reference TRBV29-1 and TRBJ1-1, is SAVISQKPSRDICQRGTSLTIQCQVDSQVTMMFWYRQQPGQSLTLIATANQGSEATYESGFVIDKFPISRPNLTFSTLTVSNMSPEDSSIYLCSVVQLSNTEAFFGQGTRLTVV.

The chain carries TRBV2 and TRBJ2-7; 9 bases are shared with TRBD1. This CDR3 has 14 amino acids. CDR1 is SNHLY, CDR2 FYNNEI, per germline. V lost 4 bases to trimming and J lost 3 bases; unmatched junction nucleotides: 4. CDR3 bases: TGTGCCAGCAGTGGGGGACAGGGAATCTACGAGCAGTACTTC. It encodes CASSGGQGIYEQYF.

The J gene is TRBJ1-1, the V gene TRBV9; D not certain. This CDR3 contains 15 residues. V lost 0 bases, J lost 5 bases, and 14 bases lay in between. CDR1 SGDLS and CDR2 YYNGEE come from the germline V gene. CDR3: CASSVAMSGVTEAFF. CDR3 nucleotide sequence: TGTGCCAGCAGCGTAGCGATGTCCGGGGTGACTGAAGCTTTCTTT. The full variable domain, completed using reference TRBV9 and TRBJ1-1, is DSGVTQTPKHLITATGQRVTLRCSPRSGDLSVYWYQQSLDQGLQFLIQYYNGEERAKGNILERFSAQQFPDLHSELNLSSLELGDSALYFCASSVAMSGVTEAFFGQGTRLTVV.

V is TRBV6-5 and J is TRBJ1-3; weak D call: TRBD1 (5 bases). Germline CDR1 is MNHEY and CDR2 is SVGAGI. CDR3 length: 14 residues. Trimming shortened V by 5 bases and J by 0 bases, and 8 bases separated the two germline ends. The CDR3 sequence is CASSSQGSGNTIYF. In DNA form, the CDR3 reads TGTGCCAGCAGTAGTCAGGGCTCTGGAAACACCATATATTTT.

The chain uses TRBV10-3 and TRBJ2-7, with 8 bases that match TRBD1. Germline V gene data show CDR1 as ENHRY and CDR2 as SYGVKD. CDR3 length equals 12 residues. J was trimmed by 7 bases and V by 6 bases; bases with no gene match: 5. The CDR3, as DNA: TGTGCCATCAGCCCGACAGGGGTGGAGCAGTACTTC. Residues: CAISPTGVEQYF.

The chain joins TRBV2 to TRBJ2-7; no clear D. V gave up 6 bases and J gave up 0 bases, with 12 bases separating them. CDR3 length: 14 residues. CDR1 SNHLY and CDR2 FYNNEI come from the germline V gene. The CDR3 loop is CASRVTYTSYEQYF. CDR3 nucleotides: TGTGCCAGCAGAGTGACATACACCTCCTACGAGCAGTACTTC. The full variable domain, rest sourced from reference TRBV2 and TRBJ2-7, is EPEVTQTPSHQVTQMGQEVILRCVPISNHLYFYWYRQILGQKVEFLVSFYNNEISEKSEIFDDQFSVERPDGSNFTLKIRSTKLEDSAMYFCASRVTYTSYEQYFGPGTRLTVT.

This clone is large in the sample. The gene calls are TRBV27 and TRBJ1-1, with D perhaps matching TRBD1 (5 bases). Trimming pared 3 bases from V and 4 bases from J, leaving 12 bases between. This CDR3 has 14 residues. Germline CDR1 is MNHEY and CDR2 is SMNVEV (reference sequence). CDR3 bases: TGTGCCAGCAGTTTTTCCGGGGGTACCACTGAAGCTTTCTTT. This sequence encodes CASSFSGGTTEAFF.

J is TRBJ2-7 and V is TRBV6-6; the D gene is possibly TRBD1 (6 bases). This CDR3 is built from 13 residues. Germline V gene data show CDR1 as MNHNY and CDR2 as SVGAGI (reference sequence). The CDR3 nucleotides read TGTGCCAGCAGTTCCATCCCCCACAGGGAGTTTGTGGTC. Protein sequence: CASSSIPHREFVV.

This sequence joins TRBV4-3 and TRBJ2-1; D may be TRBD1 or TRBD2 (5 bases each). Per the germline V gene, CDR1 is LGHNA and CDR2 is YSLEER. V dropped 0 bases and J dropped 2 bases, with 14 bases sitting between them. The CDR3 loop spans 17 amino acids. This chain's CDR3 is CASSQDTGTFTYNEQFF. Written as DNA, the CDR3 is TGCGCCAGCAGCCAAGATACGGGGACGTTTACCTACAATGAGCAGTTCTTC.

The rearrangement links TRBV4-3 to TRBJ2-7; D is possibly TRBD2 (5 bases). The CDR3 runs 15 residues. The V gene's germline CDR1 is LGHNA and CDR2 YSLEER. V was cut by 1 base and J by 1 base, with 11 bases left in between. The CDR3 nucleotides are TGCGCCAGCAGCCAAGGGTCGGGCGGGTCCTACGAGCAGTACTTC. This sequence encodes CASSQGSGGSYEQYF.

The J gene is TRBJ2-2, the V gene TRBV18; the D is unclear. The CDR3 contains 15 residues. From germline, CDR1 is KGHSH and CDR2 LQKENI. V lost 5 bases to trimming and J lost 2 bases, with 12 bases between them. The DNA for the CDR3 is TGTGCCAGCTCAATCCAGTCTGGTAACACCGGGGAGCTGTTTTTT. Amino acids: CASSIQSGNTGELFF.

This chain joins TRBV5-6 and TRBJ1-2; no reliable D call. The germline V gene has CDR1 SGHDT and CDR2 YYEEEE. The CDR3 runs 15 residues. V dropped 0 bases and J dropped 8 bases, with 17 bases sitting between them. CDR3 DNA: TGTGCCAGCAGCTTGGATCGGACTGACCTCTTCGGCTACACCTTC. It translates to CASSLDRTDLFGYTF.

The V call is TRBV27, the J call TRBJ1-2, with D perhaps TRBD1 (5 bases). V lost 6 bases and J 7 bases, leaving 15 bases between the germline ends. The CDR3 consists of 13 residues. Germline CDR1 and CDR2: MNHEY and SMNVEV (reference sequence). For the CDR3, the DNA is TGTGCCAGCAGGTCCGCCCTTCAGGGTGGCTACACCTTC. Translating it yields CASRSALQGGYTF.